This T cell receptor beta chain appears in the sequencing data of a study of shared clonotypes between healthy human individuals. Concerning this clone itself: What it binds is not known.

Regarding the study as a whole: The sharing of 4% to 5.5% of naive CD4 clonotypes was seen across several donors.

Assay: immunoSEQ multiplex PCR; the TCRdb copy retains only in-frame clones and omits some. The sample lists some 1 million clones, about 80% occurring once. The germline CDR1 and CDR2 sequences are SGHRS and YFSETQ. CDR3 size: 14 residues. V gave up 2 bases and J gave up 8 bases; unmatched junction bases: 7. This TCR was recovered from a man between 18 and 29 years old in good health. The sequenced material came from memory CD4+ T cells sorted from blood. Subset indicated: CD45RA-negative fraction. The chain joins TRBV5-1 to TRBJ2-1; 7 nucleotides align to TRBD1. This chain's CDR3 is CASSFGTVGDEQFF. DNA of the CDR3: TGCGCCAGCAGCTTTGGGACAGTTGGCGATGAGCAGTTCTTC.